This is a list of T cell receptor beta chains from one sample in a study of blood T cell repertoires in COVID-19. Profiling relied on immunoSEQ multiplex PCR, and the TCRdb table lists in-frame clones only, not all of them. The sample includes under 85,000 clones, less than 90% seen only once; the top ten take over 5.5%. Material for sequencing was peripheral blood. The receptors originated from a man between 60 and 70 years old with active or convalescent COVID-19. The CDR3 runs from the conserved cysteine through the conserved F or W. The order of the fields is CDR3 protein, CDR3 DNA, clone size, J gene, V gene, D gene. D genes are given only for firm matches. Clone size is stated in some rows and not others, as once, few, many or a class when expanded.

CDR3: CASSLDRADEKLFF
DNA: TGTGCCAGCTCGCTCGACAGGGCTGATGAAAAACTGTTTTTT
size: -
J: TRBJ1-4
V: TRBV18
D: TRBD1

CDR3: CASSPRTGGTLHQPQHF
DNA: TGTGCCAGCAGTCCCCGGACAGGGGGCACCCTCCATCAGCCCCAGCATTTT
size: -
J: TRBJ1-5
V: TRBV27
D: TRBD1

CDR3: CASSEQLAGGYNEQFF
DNA: TGTGCCAGCAGTGAGCAGCTAGCGGGGGGCTACAATGAGCAGTTCTTC
size: -
J: TRBJ2-1
V: TRBV6-1
D: TRBD2

CDR3: CASSLPDNSPLHF
DNA: TGTGCCAGCAGCTTACCTGATAATTCACCCCTCCACTTT
size: -
J: TRBJ1-6
V: TRBV11-1
D: -

CDR3: CASSAHRGPTGELFF
DNA: TGTGCCAGCAGTGCCCACAGGGGGCCCACCGGGGAGCTGTTTTTT
size: -
J: TRBJ2-2
V: TRBV28
D: TRBD1

CDR3: CSASDLAGANNEQFF
DNA: TGCAGTGCTAGTGACCTAGCGGGGGCTAACAATGAGCAGTTCTTC
size: -
J: TRBJ2-1
V: TRBV20-1
D: TRBD2

CDR3: CASSQDPGAGGRNEQYF
DNA: TGTGCCAGCAGCCAAGACCCCGGAGCGGGGGGGCGCAACGAGCAGTACTTC
size: -
J: TRBJ2-7
V: TRBV3-1/TRBV3-2
D: TRBD2

CDR3: CASSQSQGAGYEQYF
DNA: TGCGCCAGCAGTCAATCTCAGGGGGCGGGCTACGAGCAGTACTTC
size: few
J: TRBJ2-7
V: TRBV23-1
D: TRBD1

CDR3: CASSLGGYQETQYF
DNA: TGTGCCAGCAGTTTGGGGGGGTACCAAGAGACCCAGTACTTC
size: -
J: TRBJ2-5
V: TRBV27
D: TRBD2

CDR3: CASSKGGWITNTGELFF
DNA: TGTGCCAGCAGCAAAGGAGGATGGATAACGAACACCGGGGAGCTGTTTTTT
size: -
J: TRBJ2-2
V: TRBV9
D: -

CDR3: CASSTSTDQPQHF
DNA: TGTGCCAGCAGTACATCCACCGATCAGCCCCAGCATTTT
size: once
J: TRBJ1-5
V: TRBV27
D: -

CDR3: CASRLGPVSGNTIYF
DNA: TGTGCCAGCAGATTGGGCCCGGTCTCTGGAAACACCATATATTTT
size: once
J: TRBJ1-3
V: TRBV2
D: -